Listed below are T cell receptor beta chains from one sample, sequenced in a study of cytomegalovirus exposure and HLA in healthy donors. Repertoires were generated with immunoSEQ multiplex PCR, while TCRdb's copy carries only in-frame clones and drops some. The sample gives about 170,000 clones, about 79% of which show up once; about 0.8% is in the top ten. The sequencing sample was made of PBMCs. These receptors were taken from a female donor in good health and CMV-seronegative. CDR3s include the opening cysteine and the closing phenylalanine or tryptophan. Each record gives: D gene, V gene, clone size, J gene, CDR3 protein, CDR3 DNA. D genes are given only for firm matches. The size entry is marked missing in some rows and otherwise reads once, few, many or a size class.

d_gene: TRBD1
v_gene: TRBV7-9
abundance: NA
j_gene: TRBJ2-7
CDR3aa: CASSFAGQVYEQYF
CDR3nt: TGTGCCAGCAGCTTTGCGGGACAGGTCTACGAGCAGTACTTC

d_gene: NA
v_gene: TRBV2
abundance: NA
j_gene: TRBJ2-7
CDR3aa: CASGGTPGGEQYF
CDR3nt: TGTGCCAGCGGTGGGACACCGGGGGGCGAGCAGTACTTC

d_gene: NA
v_gene: TRBV4-1
abundance: few
j_gene: TRBJ1-4
CDR3aa: CASSQGGREEKLFF
CDR3nt: TGCGCCAGCAGCCAAGGGGGGAGGGAGGAAAAACTGTTTTTT

d_gene: NA
v_gene: TRBV10-3
abundance: NA
j_gene: TRBJ1-3
CDR3aa: CAISEGGQNTIYF
CDR3nt: TGTGCCATCAGTGAAGGTGGACAGAACACCATATATTTT

d_gene: TRBD1
v_gene: TRBV30
abundance: few
j_gene: TRBJ1-2
CDR3aa: CAFPGGTGLLSYGYTF
CDR3nt: TGTGCCTTCCCCGGCGGGACAGGGCTACTCTCCTATGGCTACACCTTC

d_gene: NA
v_gene: TRBV28
abundance: NA
j_gene: TRBJ1-2
CDR3aa: CASSLAGLDNYGYTF
CDR3nt: TGTGCCAGCAGTTTAGCAGGGTTAGACAACTATGGCTACACCTTC

d_gene: TRBD2
v_gene: TRBV7-2
abundance: NA
j_gene: TRBJ2-5
CDR3aa: CASSTPFSGRAGLKETQYF
CDR3nt: TGTGCCAGCAGCACCCCCTTTAGCGGGAGGGCCGGTCTTAAAGAGACCCAGTACTTC

d_gene: NA
v_gene: TRBV2
abundance: NA
j_gene: TRBJ1-4
CDR3aa: CASSEARAEKLFF
CDR3nt: TGTGCCAGCAGTGAAGCGCGTGCTGAAAAACTGTTTTTT

d_gene: NA
v_gene: TRBV19
abundance: NA
j_gene: TRBJ1-5
CDR3aa: CASSLQGNQPQHF
CDR3nt: TGTGCCAGTAGCCTCCAGGGTAATCAGCCCCAGCATTTT

d_gene: TRBD1
v_gene: TRBV19
abundance: NA
j_gene: TRBJ2-2
CDR3aa: CASLDRDANTGELFF
CDR3nt: TGTGCCAGTTTGGACAGGGACGCGAACACCGGGGAGCTGTTTTTT

d_gene: TRBD1
v_gene: TRBV4-3
abundance: once
j_gene: TRBJ2-7
CDR3aa: CASSPGLDRTLIF
CDR3nt: TGCGCCAGCAGCCCTGGGTTGGACAGGACGCTTATCTTC

d_gene: NA
v_gene: TRBV2
abundance: NA
j_gene: TRBJ1-1
CDR3aa: CASSVAHNTEAFF
CDR3nt: TGTGCCAGCAGTGTGGCACATAACACTGAAGCTTTCTTT

d_gene: NA
v_gene: TRBV11-2
abundance: few
j_gene: TRBJ2-1
CDR3aa: CASSLVSGQYNEQFF
CDR3nt: TGTGCCAGCAGCTTAGTAAGTGGGCAGTACAATGAGCAGTTCTTC

d_gene: NA
v_gene: TRBV2
abundance: NA
j_gene: TRBJ1-4
CDR3aa: CASSTRGGLMKNCFF
CDR3nt: NA

d_gene: NA
v_gene: TRBV5-4
abundance: NA
j_gene: TRBJ2-5
CDR3aa: CASSLLGETQYF
CDR3nt: TGTGCCAGCAGCTTGCTCGGAGAGACCCAGTACTTC

d_gene: NA
v_gene: TRBV12-1
abundance: NA
j_gene: TRBJ2-1
CDR3aa: CASSFDTGVIRGHNEQFF
CDR3nt: TGTGCCAGCAGCTTTGACACGGGAGTAATTAGGGGGCACAATGAGCAGTTCTTC

d_gene: TRBD1
v_gene: TRBV5-1
abundance: NA
j_gene: TRBJ2-7
CDR3aa: CASSARQGLGEQYF
CDR3nt: TGCGCCAGCAGCGCCCGACAGGGGCTGGGCGAGCAGTACTTC

d_gene: NA
v_gene: TRBV21-1
abundance: NA
j_gene: TRBJ2-7
CDR3aa: CASSSPPGSTYEQYF
CDR3nt: TGTGCCAGCAGCTCCCCACCGGGATCCACCTACGAGCAGTACTTC

d_gene: NA
v_gene: TRBV21-1
abundance: NA
j_gene: TRBJ1-1
CDR3aa: CASSLLGQGRNTEAFF
CDR3nt: TGTGCCAGCAGCTTATTGGGACAGGGACGAAACACTGAAGCTTTCTTT

d_gene: NA
v_gene: TRBV5-5
abundance: NA
j_gene: TRBJ1-4
CDR3aa: CASSPGDTSTNEKLFF
CDR3nt: TGTGCCAGCAGCCCTGGGGACACCTCAACTAATGAAAAACTGTTTTTT

d_gene: NA
v_gene: TRBV28
abundance: NA
j_gene: TRBJ1-3
CDR3aa: CASSAGGSDTIYF
CDR3nt: TGTGCCAGCAGTGCGGGGGGTAGCGACACCATATATTTT

d_gene: TRBD2
v_gene: TRBV4-3
abundance: NA
j_gene: TRBJ2-3
CDR3aa: CASSQPGSGTDTQYF
CDR3nt: TGCGCCAGCAGCCAACCCGGGAGCGGGACGGATACGCAGTATTTT

d_gene: TRBD1
v_gene: TRBV5-8
abundance: once
j_gene: TRBJ1-1
CDR3aa: CASSSPDRGLATEAFF
CDR3nt: TGTGCCAGCAGCTCGCCGGACAGGGGGTTGGCCACTGAAGCTTTCTTT

d_gene: TRBD1
v_gene: TRBV30
abundance: once
j_gene: TRBJ2-6
CDR3aa: CACDRAGANVLTF
CDR3nt: TGTGCCTGCGACAGGGCTGGGGCCAACGTCCTGACTTTC

d_gene: TRBD1
v_gene: TRBV7-2
abundance: NA
j_gene: TRBJ2-7
CDR3aa: CASSLGTGYEQYF
CDR3nt: TGTGCCAGCAGCTTAGGGACAGGGTACGAGCAGTACTTC

d_gene: TRBD1
v_gene: TRBV5-3
abundance: NA
j_gene: TRBJ2-7
CDR3aa: CARSGRDRGTYEQYF
CDR3nt: TGTGCCAGAAGCGGCCGGGACAGGGGCACCTACGAGCAGTACTTC

d_gene: NA
v_gene: TRBV7-8
abundance: few
j_gene: TRBJ1-1
CDR3aa: CASSGTPNTEAFF
CDR3nt: TGTGCCAGCAGCGGTACTCCTAACACTGAAGCTTTCTTT

d_gene: NA
v_gene: TRBV4-3
abundance: NA
j_gene: TRBJ1-6
CDR3aa: CASSQDRGEESPLHF
CDR3nt: TGCGCCAGCAGCCAAGATCGCGGGGAGGAATCACCCCTCCACTTT

d_gene: TRBD2
v_gene: TRBV6-4
abundance: NA
j_gene: TRBJ2-5
CDR3aa: CASSEGGGSGRVGETQYF
CDR3nt: TGTGCCAGCAGTGAGGGGGGTGGTAGCGGGAGGGTTGGTGAGACCCAGTACTTC

d_gene: TRBD1
v_gene: TRBV5-1
abundance: NA
j_gene: TRBJ2-7
CDR3aa: CASSLLVGQGNEQYF
CDR3nt: TGCGCCAGCAGCCTCCTCGTAGGACAGGGGAACGAGCAGTACTTC

d_gene: TRBD1
v_gene: TRBV6-1
abundance: NA
j_gene: TRBJ2-1
CDR3aa: CASSADRVSGNEQFF
CDR3nt: TGTGCCAGCAGCGCCGACAGGGTGAGTGGCAATGAGCAGTTCTTC

d_gene: NA
v_gene: TRBV5-5
abundance: NA
j_gene: TRBJ2-1
CDR3aa: CASSFTLPTVKVYNEQFF
CDR3nt: TGTGCCAGCAGCTTTACCCTACCAACAGTGAAGGTTTACAATGAGCAGTTCTTC

d_gene: NA
v_gene: TRBV5-1
abundance: NA
j_gene: TRBJ1-1
CDR3aa: CASSQQGSKTEAFF
CDR3nt: TGCGCCAGCAGCCAGCAGGGGAGTAAGACTGAAGCTTTCTTT

d_gene: TRBD1
v_gene: TRBV4-3
abundance: NA
j_gene: TRBJ2-7
CDR3aa: CASSQTRDRSTYEQYF
CDR3nt: TGCGCCAGCAGCCAGACACGGGACAGATCTACCTACGAGCAGTACTTC

d_gene: NA
v_gene: TRBV19
abundance: NA
j_gene: TRBJ1-2
CDR3aa: CASSMGGGYGYTF
CDR3nt: TGTGCCAGTAGTATGGGAGGGGGCTATGGCTACACCTTC

d_gene: NA
v_gene: TRBV21-1
abundance: medium-sized
j_gene: TRBJ1-5
CDR3aa: CASRQPHPDSCNQPQHF
CDR3nt: TGTGCCAGCAGACAGCCCCATCCCGACAGTTGCAATCAGCCCCAGCATTTT

d_gene: NA
v_gene: TRBV11-2
abundance: few
j_gene: TRBJ2-3
CDR3aa: CASSLWGRSFTDTQYF
CDR3nt: TGTGCCAGCAGCTTATGGGGCAGGTCCTTCACAGATACGCAGTATTTT

d_gene: NA
v_gene: TRBV7-3
abundance: NA
j_gene: TRBJ1-3
CDR3aa: CASSITSGSGNTIYF
CDR3nt: TGTGCCAGCAGCATAACCAGCGGGTCTGGAAACACCATATATTTT

d_gene: NA
v_gene: TRBV4-1
abundance: NA
j_gene: TRBJ2-5
CDR3aa: CASSLPSETQYF
CDR3nt: TGCGCCAGCAGCCTTCCTTCTGAGACCCAGTACTTC

d_gene: TRBD1
v_gene: TRBV7-2
abundance: few
j_gene: TRBJ2-7
CDR3aa: CASSEAPGQRLGQYF
CDR3nt: TGTGCCAGCAGCGAGGCACCGGGACAGCGCTTGGGGCAGTACTTC

d_gene: NA
v_gene: TRBV9
abundance: NA
j_gene: TRBJ1-3
CDR3aa: CASSVGAAIYSGNTIYF
CDR3nt: TGTGCCAGCAGCGTAGGGGCCGCCATTTACTCTGGAAACACCATATATTTT

d_gene: NA
v_gene: TRBV14
abundance: NA
j_gene: TRBJ1-4
CDR3aa: CASSQGGEKLFF
CDR3nt: TGTGCCAGCAGCCAAGGGGGCGAAAAACTGTTTTTT

d_gene: TRBD1
v_gene: TRBV2
abundance: NA
j_gene: TRBJ1-1
CDR3aa: CASSADRGLTEAFF
CDR3nt: TGTGCCAGCAGTGCGGACAGGGGGCTCACTGAAGCTTTCTTT

d_gene: NA
v_gene: TRBV7-3
abundance: NA
j_gene: TRBJ1-2
CDR3aa: CASSSGEGRGYGYTF
CDR3nt: TGTGCCAGCAGCTCGGGAGAGGGCCGGGGCTATGGCTACACCTTC

d_gene: TRBD2
v_gene: TRBV7-2
abundance: NA
j_gene: TRBJ2-2
CDR3aa: CASSLGGRYTGELFF
CDR3nt: TGTGCCAGCAGCTTAGGCGGGAGATACACCGGGGAGCTGTTTTTT

d_gene: TRBD1
v_gene: TRBV7-3
abundance: once
j_gene: TRBJ2-5
CDR3aa: CASSPGQGAPRETQYF
CDR3nt: TGTGCCAGCAGCCCCGGACAGGGGGCGCCGCGAGAGACCCAGTACTTC